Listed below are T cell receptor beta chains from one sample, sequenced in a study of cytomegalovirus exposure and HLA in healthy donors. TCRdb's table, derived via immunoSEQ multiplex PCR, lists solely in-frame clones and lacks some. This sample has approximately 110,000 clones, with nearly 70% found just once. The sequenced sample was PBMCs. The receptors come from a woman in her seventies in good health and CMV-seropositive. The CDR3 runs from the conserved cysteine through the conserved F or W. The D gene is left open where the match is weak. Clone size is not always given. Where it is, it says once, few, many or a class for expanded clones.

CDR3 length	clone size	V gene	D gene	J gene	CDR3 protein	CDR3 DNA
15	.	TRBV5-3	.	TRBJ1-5	CARSFSREGNQPQHF	TGTGCCAGAAGCTTCTCGAGGGAGGGCAATCAGCCCCAGCATTTT
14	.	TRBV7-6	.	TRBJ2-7	CASSLGTASYEQYF	TGTGCCAGCAGCTTAGGGACAGCCTCCTACGAGCAGTACTTC
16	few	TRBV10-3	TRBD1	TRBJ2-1	CAISEADRGPYNEQFF	TGTGCCATCAGTGAGGCTGACAGGGGCCCCTACAATGAGCAGTTCTTC
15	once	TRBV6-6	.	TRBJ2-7	CASSYADQAAYEQYF	TGTGCCAGCAGTTACGCTGACCAGGCAGCCTACGAGCAGTACTTC
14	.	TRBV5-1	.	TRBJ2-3	CASRGGVPTDTQYF	TGCGCCAGCAGGGGGGGAGTGCCGACGGATACGCAGTATTTT
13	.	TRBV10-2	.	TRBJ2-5	CASSQSGRETQYF	TGCGCCAGCAGTCAGTCGGGCCGGGAGACCCAGTACTTC
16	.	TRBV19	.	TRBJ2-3	CASSIAGGTGTDTQYF	TGTGCCAGTAGTATAGCTGGGGGGACAGGCACAGATACGCAGTATTTT
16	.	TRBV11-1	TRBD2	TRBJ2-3	CASSPWTSGGTDTQYF	TGTGCCAGCAGCCCTTGGACTAGCGGGGGCACAGATACGCAGTATTTT
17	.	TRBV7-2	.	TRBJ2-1	CASSEVGGLASYNEQFF	TGTGCCAGCAGCGAAGTGGGGGGGCTAGCATCCTACAATGAGCAGTTCTTC
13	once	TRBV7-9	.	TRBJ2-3	CASSVTALDTQYF	TGTGCCAGCAGCGTAACTGCCTTAGATACGCAGTATTTT
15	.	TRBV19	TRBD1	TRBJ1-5	CASRPDRGSNQPQHF	TGTGCCAGTAGACCCGACAGGGGGAGTAATCAGCCCCAGCATTTT
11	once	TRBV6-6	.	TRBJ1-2	CASSYWEGYTF	TGTGCCAGCAGCTATTGGGAGGGCTACACCTTC
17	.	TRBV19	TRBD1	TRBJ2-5	CASSAGTGGGLQETQYF	TGTGCCAGTAGTGCCGGGACAGGGGGAGGCCTCCAAGAGACCCAGTACTTC
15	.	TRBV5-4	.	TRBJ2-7	CASSLPPPQKYEQYF	TGTGCCAGCAGCTTGCCCCCGCCGCAGAAATACGAGCAGTACTTC
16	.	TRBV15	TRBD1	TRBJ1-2	CATSRGQGSLIFGYTF	TGTGCCACCAGCAGAGGACAGGGAAGTCTCATTTTTGGCTACACCTTC
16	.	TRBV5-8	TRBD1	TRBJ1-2	CASSSPTGALYYGYTF	TGTGCCAGCAGCTCCCCGACAGGGGCGCTTTACTATGGCTACACCTTC
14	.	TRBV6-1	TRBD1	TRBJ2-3	CASMTGGVTDTQYF	TGTGCCAGCATGACAGGGGGCGTGACAGATACGCAGTATTTT
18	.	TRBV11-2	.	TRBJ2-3	CASTPRLSRERGTDTQYF	TGTGCCAGCACCCCCCGGCTCAGCAGGGAAAGAGGCACAGATACGCAGTATTTT
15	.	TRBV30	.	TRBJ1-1	CAWRWLQAKNTEAFF	TGTGCCTGGAGGTGGCTGCAGGCAAAGAACACTGAAGCTTTCTTT
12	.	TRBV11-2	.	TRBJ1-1	CASSLAGVAAFF	TGTGCCAGCAGCTTAGCTGGTGTAGCGGCTTTCTTT
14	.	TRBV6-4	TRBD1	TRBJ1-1	CASRETTGLTEAFF	TGTGCCAGCAGGGAAACGACAGGGCTAACTGAAGCTTTCTTT
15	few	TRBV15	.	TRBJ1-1	CATSRILTVNTEAFF	TGTGCCACCAGCCGGATTTTGACAGTGAACACTGAAGCTTTCTTT
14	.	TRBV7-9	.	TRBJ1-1	CASSLETENTEAFF	TGTGCCAGCAGCTTAGAGACAGAGAACACTGAAGCTTTCTTT
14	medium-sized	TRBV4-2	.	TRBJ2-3	CASSQGGESDTQYF	TGTGCCAGCAGCCAAGGAGGAGAATCAGATACGCAGTATTTT
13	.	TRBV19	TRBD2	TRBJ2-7	CASTPDGGYEQYF	TGTGCCAGTACCCCTGACGGGGGGTACGAGCAGTACTTC
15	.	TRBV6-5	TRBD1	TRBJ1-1	CASSTGTEKNTEAFF	TGTGCCAGCAGTACCGGGACAGAGAAGAACACTGAAGCTTTCTTT
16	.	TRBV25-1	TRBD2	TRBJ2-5	CASSDLTSGGAGTQYF	TGTGCCAGCAGTGATCTGACTAGCGGGGGGGCCGGGACCCAGTACTTC